These T cell receptor beta chains were read from a single sample in a study of T cells after yellow fever vaccination. TCRdb reanalysed the 5' RACE reads using MiXCR and keeps one entry per CDR3 protein. The repertoire includes about 400,000 distinct CDR3 sequences, 6.2% of them detected once, and about 15% sits in the top ten. Sequencing used PBMCs, obtained 5 days after the yellow fever booster vaccination. Every receptor here comes from a man aged 25 to 45 who received the YFV17D yellow fever vaccine. CDR3s include the opening cysteine and the closing phenylalanine or tryptophan. The D gene is left open where the match is weak. Part of the rows lack a size; the others show once, few, many or a class for expanded clones.

. | TRBJ2-3 | TRBD2 | TRBV5-1 | CASSFGKTGTSGTDTQYF | TGCGCCAGCAGCTTTGGGAAGACCGGGACTAGCGGCACAGATACGCAGTATTTT
. | TRBJ2-5 | . | TRBV5-1 | CASSLSPFQETQYF | TGCGCCAGCAGCTTGTCTCCATTCCAAGAGACCCAGTACTTC
. | TRBJ2-2 | . | TRBV4-2 | CASPPADTNTGELFF | TGTGCCAGCCCTCCGGCGGATACGAACACCGGGGAGCTGTTTTTT
few | TRBJ2-7 | . | TRBV30 | CAWASSPYEQYF | TGTGCCTGGGCTAGCAGTCCCTACGAGCAGTACTTC
. | TRBJ2-1 | . | TRBV20-1 | CCARPGTGTPSYNEQFF | TGCTGTGCTAGACCCGGAACCGGGACTCCTTCCTACAATGAGCAGTTCTTC
many | TRBJ2-2 | . | TRBV9 | CASRGRANTGELFF | TGTGCCAGCAGAGGACGGGCGAACACCGGGGAGCTGTTTTTT
many | TRBJ2-7 | . | TRBV29-1 | CSVQDTSYEQYF | TGCAGCGTCCAAGACACCTCCTACGAGCAGTACTTC
many | TRBJ2-7 | TRBD2 | TRBV7-2 | CASSTTLGGIGEQYF | TGTGCCAGCAGCACCACCCTCGGGGGGATCGGCGAGCAGTACTTC
few | TRBJ2-3 | . | TRBV20-1 | CSARVAASYTDTQYF | TGCAGTGCTAGAGTGGCAGCTAGTTACACAGATACGCAGTATTTT
many | TRBJ2-3 | . | TRBV7-2 | CASSLFWENTDTQYF | TGTGCCAGCAGCTTATTTTGGGAAAACACAGATACGCAGTATTTT
many | TRBJ2-3 | TRBD2 | TRBV20-1 | CSAGLAGGTDTQYF | TGCAGTGCTGGACTAGCGGGAGGCACAGATACGCAGTATTTT
. | TRBJ1-3 | . | TRBV5-6 | CASSLRGPGNTIYF | TGTGCCAGCAGCTTGCGGGGGCCTGGAAACACCATATATTTT
many | TRBJ2-1 | TRBD2 | TRBV7-2 | CASSPTSGSWPFF | TGTGCCAGCAGCCCCACAAGCGGGAGTTGGCCGTTCTTC
many | TRBJ2-1 | TRBD2 | TRBV20-1 | CSARAPGGRRGLASGLSYNEQFF | TGCAGTGCTAGAGCCCCGGGGGGACGGAGAGGCCTCGCTAGCGGACTATCCTACAATGAGCAGTTCTTC
. | TRBJ2-1 | TRBD2 | TRBV7-2 | CASSLAGRGLAGGHNEQFF | TGTGCCAGCAGCTTAGCGGGCAGGGGACTAGCGGGAGGTCACAATGAGCAGTTCTTC
many | TRBJ1-5 | TRBD1 | TRBV5-1 | CASSLGQGDQPQHF | TGCGCCAGCAGCTTGGGACAGGGCGATCAGCCCCAGCATTTT